This is a list of T cell receptor beta chains from one sample in a study of vaccination effects on CD4 cells after COVID-19. Sequencing was performed with immunoSEQ multiplex PCR; in TCRdb, only in-frame clones are kept and a portion is missing. The data show 22,000 or so clones, 70% to 85% seen once. Their specific antigens are unknown. The input for sequencing was CD4+ T cells from PBMCs cultured with a peptide pool, taken before COVID-19 vaccination. The receptors come from a human donor who had a prior SARS-CoV-2 infection. CDR3s include the opening cysteine and the closing phenylalanine or tryptophan. A D gene is named only where the DNA matches it firmly. Clone size is stated in some rows and not others, as once, few, many or a class when expanded.

TRBV2	TRBJ2-7	.	TRBD2	TGTGCCAGCAGGGCTAGCGGGAGAGGGGGGGAGCAGTACTTC	CASRASGRGGEQYF
TRBV7-9	TRBJ2-5	.	TRBD2	TGTGCCAGCAGTCCTAGGGCGCGGGGGGAGACCCAGTACTTC	CASSPRARGETQYF
TRBV7-2	TRBJ2-7	.	.	TGTGCCAGCGAGGGGGGGGATCGCTACGAGCAGTACTTC	CASEGGDRYEQYF
TRBV6-5	TRBJ1-6	once	.	TGTGCCAGCAGTTACTCTGCCAATTCACCCCTCCACTTT	CASSYSANSPLHF
TRBV6-1	TRBJ2-7	.	.	TGTGCCAGCAGTGAAGCGCTTCGGGTCACCATCTACGAGCAGTACTTC	CASSEALRVTIYEQYF
TRBV6-4	TRBJ1-2	.	TRBD1	TGTGCCAGCAGTGACTCAGAATCCGCGACAGGGGACTACACCTTC	CASSDSESATGDYTF
TRBV4-2	TRBJ2-7	few	.	TGTGCCAGCAGCCAAACGCCCGGCTCTACTTCCTACGAGCAGTACTTC	CASSQTPGSTSYEQYF
TRBV5-4	TRBJ2-1	few	.	TGTGCCAGCAGCTTGGACTACGGATACAATGAGCAGTTCTTC	CASSLDYGYNEQFF
TRBV4-3	TRBJ2-2	.	.	TGCGCCAGCAGCCAAGTTCTGAGACACACCGGGGAGCTGTTTTTT	CASSQVLRHTGELFF
TRBV7-2	TRBJ2-7	.	.	TGTGCCAGCAGCTTAGCAGGGGTCTCCTACGAGCAGTACTTC	CASSLAGVSYEQYF
TRBV2	TRBJ2-3	.	.	TGTGCCAGCAGTGAAGGGCAGATATACACAGATACGCAGTATTTT	CASSEGQIYTDTQYF
TRBV7-8	TRBJ1-5	.	.	TGTGCCAGCAGCAAGGGAGTACAGCCCCAGCATTTT	CASSKGVQPQHF
TRBV19	TRBJ1-1	.	.	TGTGCCAGCCGACATAACACTGAAGCTTTCTTT	CASRHNTEAFF
TRBV6-5	TRBJ2-7	once	TRBD1	TGTGCCAGCAGTTACCAACCGGGACAGCCGACCTACGAGCAGTACTTC	CASSYQPGQPTYEQYF
TRBV7-9	TRBJ1-1	.	.	TGTGCCAGCAGCTTAGGAACGGGACAGAACACTGAAGCTTTCTTT	CASSLGTGQNTEAFF
TRBV6-5	TRBJ1-2	.	.	TGTGCCAGCAAGAAGCCAGGGTTGGACTATGGCTACACCTTC	CASKKPGLDYGYTF
TRBV5-1	TRBJ1-2	once	TRBD1	TGCGCCAGCAGCTTGGAAACCGGGACAGGGGGCATCTACACCTTC	CASSLETGTGGIYTF
TRBV6-2/TRBV6-3	TRBJ2-7	.	TRBD1	TGTGCCAGCAGTTTGCCGGCGGGACAGGGGACCTACGAGCAGTACTTC	CASSLPAGQGTYEQYF
TRBV9	TRBJ2-2	.	.	TGTGCCAGCAGCGTAGGAGCTAGCGCCGGGGAGCTGTTTTTT	CASSVGASAGELFF
TRBV9	TRBJ1-2	.	.	TGTGCCAGCAGCGTAGGGACAGCTTATGGCTACACCTTC	CASSVGTAYGYTF
TRBV4-1	TRBJ2-7	.	.	TGCGCCAGCAGCCAAGCGGACAGCCGCTCCTACGAGCAGTACTTC	CASSQADSRSYEQYF
TRBV15	TRBJ2-7	.	TRBD1	TGTGCCACCAGCAGGGGGGCAGGGGGCTCCTACGAGCAGTACTTC	CATSRGAGGSYEQYF
TRBV6-5	TRBJ2-7	.	TRBD1	TGTGCCAGCAGGGACAGGGCAACCTACGAGCAGTACTTC	CASRDRATYEQYF
TRBV10-3	TRBJ2-3	.	TRBD2	TGTGCCGGGAAGTTAGGTGCGGGGGAGGATACGCAGTATTTT	CAGKLGAGEDTQYF
TRBV3-1/TRBV3-2	TRBJ1-2	.	TRBD1	TGTGCCAGCAGCCAAGCCAGGGGGCGCGGGGGCTACACCTTC	CASSQARGRGGYTF
TRBV20-1	TRBJ2-2	.	TRBD1	TGCAGTGCTACTGACAGGGGGCGGACCGGGGAGCTGTTTTTT	CSATDRGRTGELFF
TRBV11-3	TRBJ2-7	.	.	TGTGCCAGCAGCCGGATTGGTGAGCAGTACTTC	CASSRIGEQYF
TRBV5-6	TRBJ1-2	few	.	TGTGCCAGCAGCTTGGGGTCGTCTTATGGCTACACCTTC	CASSLGSSYGYTF
TRBV5-1	TRBJ2-2	.	.	TGCGCCAGCAGCCCCCCCCGGGCCGGGGAGCTGTTTTTT	CASSPPRAGELFF
TRBV11-3	TRBJ2-7	.	.	TGTGCCAGCAGCCCCAGGGAGGCCTACGAGCAGTACTTC	CASSPREAYEQYF
TRBV10-1	TRBJ1-2	few	TRBD1	TGCGCCAGACAATCAACAGGGGGTCACTATGGCTACACCTTC	CARQSTGGHYGYTF
TRBV19	TRBJ2-3	.	.	TGTGCCAGTAGTATAGATCAGAACTTGAAGACGCAGTATTTT	CASSIDQNLKTQYF
TRBV19	TRBJ2-5	.	.	TGTGCCAGTAGTCCCGGGGTCCAAGAGACCCAGTACTTC	CASSPGVQETQYF
TRBV5-6	TRBJ1-2	.	.	TGTGCCAGCAGCTTGGTTAAGGACTCAATTTATGGCTACACCTTC	CASSLVKDSIYGYTF
TRBV24-1	TRBJ2-1	.	.	TGTGCCACCAGTCGCGCCCCAACTGTTTGGCGGGGAAATGAGCAGTTCTTC	CATSRAPTVWRGNEQFF
TRBV2	TRBJ2-7	.	TRBD2	TGTGCCAGCAGTGGTTCAGCGGGGGGTGGCGAGCAGTACTTC	CASSGSAGGGEQYF
TRBV5-5	TRBJ1-6	.	.	TGTGCCAGCAGCTTGATGTTGGGGGCGGGTTATAATTCACCCCTCCACTTT	CASSLMLGAGYNSPLHF
TRBV5-1	TRBJ2-4	once	TRBD1	TGCGCCAGCAGCTTAACCGGGACAGGGGATTTGAACATTCAGTACTTC	CASSLTGTGDLNIQYF